A selection of T cell receptor beta chains follows, all from one sample in a study of T cells after yellow fever vaccination. MiXCR was run by TCRdb on the 5' RACE reads, yielding one entry per CDR3 protein. The table has about 630,000 distinct CDR3 sequences, approximately 13% seen once. The source was PBMCs, collected on the day of the yellow fever booster vaccination. These receptors were collected from a man between 25 and 39 years old who received the YFV17D yellow fever vaccine. The CDR3 runs from the conserved cysteine through the conserved F or W. The order of the fields is CDR3 DNA, CDR3 protein, D gene, clone size, V gene, J gene. The D gene is left open where the match is weak. Clone size is given for some rows only: seen once, a few or many times, or a class if the clone is expanded.

CDR3 DNA: TGTGCCAGCAGTTACTCCAGCGGGGAGAATGTGCAGTACTTC
CDR3 protein: CASSYSSGENVQYF
D gene: TRBD2
clone size: many
V gene: TRBV6-2/TRBV6-3
J gene: TRBJ2-7

CDR3 DNA: TGTGCCAGCAGTCCCCTCGGCTGGCCCTACGAGCAGTACTTC
CDR3 protein: CASSPLGWPYEQYF
D gene: NA
clone size: NA
V gene: TRBV3-1
J gene: TRBJ2-7

CDR3 DNA: TGCGCCAGCAGCTTACGGACAGGGTCTGAAGCTTTCTTT
CDR3 protein: CASSLRTGSEAFF
D gene: TRBD1
clone size: NA
V gene: TRBV5-1
J gene: TRBJ1-1

CDR3 DNA: TGTGCCAGCTCACACGACAGAAACAATGAGCAGTTCTTC
CDR3 protein: CASSHDRNNEQFF
D gene: NA
clone size: once
V gene: TRBV18
J gene: TRBJ2-1

CDR3 DNA: TGCGCCAGCAGCTTGGCTGGGACAGAAAATCAGCCCCAGCATTTT
CDR3 protein: CASSLAGTENQPQHF
D gene: TRBD1
clone size: NA
V gene: TRBV5-1
J gene: TRBJ1-5

CDR3 DNA: TGTGCCAGCAGCGTGAGGACAGGGGAAAACTCCGAGCAGTACTTC
CDR3 protein: CASSVRTGENSEQYF
D gene: TRBD1
clone size: few
V gene: TRBV9
J gene: TRBJ2-7

CDR3 DNA: TGTGCCTTACAGCATGGGACTAGCGGGAGAAGGGGCACAGATACGCAGTATTTT
CDR3 protein: CALQHGTSGRRGTDTQYF
D gene: TRBD2
clone size: NA
V gene: TRBV11-2
J gene: TRBJ2-3

CDR3 DNA: TGTGCCAGCTCATCGGGACTAGCGGGGCAGATAATCTACGAGCAGTACTTC
CDR3 protein: CASSSGLAGQIIYEQYF
D gene: TRBD2
clone size: few
V gene: TRBV18
J gene: TRBJ2-7

CDR3 DNA: TGCAGTGCTAGTACCCCGGGACTAGCGGGAGATACGCAGTATTTT
CDR3 protein: CSASTPGLAGDTQYF
D gene: TRBD2
clone size: NA
V gene: TRBV20-1
J gene: TRBJ2-3

CDR3 DNA: TGTGCCAGCTCACCTGGGACGTCCAATGAGCAGTTCTTC
CDR3 protein: CASSPGTSNEQFF
D gene: NA
clone size: many
V gene: TRBV7-3
J gene: TRBJ2-1

CDR3 DNA: TGTGCCAGTAGCGAGCAGACCCAGTACTTC
CDR3 protein: CASSEQTQYF
D gene: NA
clone size: NA
V gene: TRBV19
J gene: TRBJ2-5

CDR3 DNA: TGTGCCAGCAGCCCCCTCTCTGGAAACACCATATATTTT
CDR3 protein: CASSPLSGNTIYF
D gene: NA
clone size: many
V gene: TRBV7-2
J gene: TRBJ1-3

CDR3 DNA: TGTGGGGCGGCCCCCACCCCCTCTGGGGCCAACGTCCTGACTTTC
CDR3 protein: CGAAPTPSGANVLTF
D gene: NA
clone size: NA
V gene: TRBV27
J gene: TRBJ2-6

CDR3 DNA: TGTGCCAGCAGCCTTTTGGGGGACTGGGCAGATACGCAGTATTTT
CDR3 protein: CASSLLGDWADTQYF
D gene: NA
clone size: NA
V gene: TRBV12-3/TRBV12-4
J gene: TRBJ2-3

CDR3 DNA: TGCAGTGCTAGTTCTGAAAAACTGTTTTTT
CDR3 protein: CSASSEKLFF
D gene: NA
clone size: NA
V gene: TRBV20-1
J gene: TRBJ1-4

CDR3 DNA: TGTGCCAGCAGCCAACCAGGGGCTAGCGGGACGAGAGAGCAGTTCTTC
CDR3 protein: CASSQPGASGTREQFF
D gene: TRBD2
clone size: few
V gene: TRBV7-2
J gene: TRBJ2-1

CDR3 DNA: TGTGCCAGTAGAGGTATGACTGGGGTGAACACTGAAGCTTTCTTT
CDR3 protein: CASRGMTGVNTEAFF
D gene: NA
clone size: NA
V gene: TRBV19
J gene: TRBJ1-1

CDR3 DNA: TGCGCCAGCAGATTGGGTACTAGCGGCTACGAGCAGTACTTC
CDR3 protein: CASRLGTSGYEQYF
D gene: TRBD2
clone size: few
V gene: TRBV5-1
J gene: TRBJ2-7

CDR3 DNA: TGCAGTGCTGGGACTAGCGGGACTACCACAGATACGCAGTATTTT
CDR3 protein: CSAGTSGTTTDTQYF
D gene: TRBD2
clone size: few
V gene: TRBV20-1
J gene: TRBJ2-3

CDR3 DNA: TGCGCCAGCAGCTTGGCCTCAGACAGGGGGACTGAAGCTTTCTTT
CDR3 protein: CASSLASDRGTEAFF
D gene: TRBD1
clone size: NA
V gene: TRBV5-1
J gene: TRBJ1-1

CDR3 DNA: TGTGCCAGCAGTGAAGGTTTTCGGACCGGGGAGCTGTTTTTT
CDR3 protein: CASSEGFRTGELFF
D gene: NA
clone size: many
V gene: TRBV25-1
J gene: TRBJ2-2

CDR3 DNA: TGTGCCAGCCTCGGTGGGTCCAGGGAGACCCAGTACTTC
CDR3 protein: CASLGGSRETQYF
D gene: NA
clone size: NA
V gene: TRBV5-5
J gene: TRBJ2-5

CDR3 DNA: TGTGCCAGCAGCCAAGGTGCGATGAACACTGAAGCTTTCTTT
CDR3 protein: CASSQGAMNTEAFF
D gene: NA
clone size: NA
V gene: TRBV3-1
J gene: TRBJ1-1

CDR3 DNA: TGTGCCAGCTCACCACCGGGCCAAAAAAAATATCAGCCCCAGCATTTT
CDR3 protein: CASSPPGQKKYQPQHF
D gene: NA
clone size: NA
V gene: TRBV18
J gene: TRBJ1-5

CDR3 DNA: TGTGCCAGCAGCCCACTAGCGGGAGGCTACGAGCAGTACTTC
CDR3 protein: CASSPLAGGYEQYF
D gene: TRBD2
clone size: few
V gene: TRBV7-9
J gene: TRBJ2-7

CDR3 DNA: TGCAGTGCTAGAGATCTGAGGACGGCCCTTCGGTTGGATACGCAGTATTTT
CDR3 protein: CSARDLRTALRLDTQYF
D gene: NA
clone size: NA
V gene: TRBV20-1
J gene: TRBJ2-3

CDR3 DNA: TGTGCCAGCTCCCGTGGGTGGAACACCGGGGAGCTGTTTTTT
CDR3 protein: CASSRGWNTGELFF
D gene: NA
clone size: NA
V gene: TRBV5-4
J gene: TRBJ2-2

CDR3 DNA: TGTGCCAGCAGCGCCGGGACTTTATCCTACGAGCAGTACTTC
CDR3 protein: CASSAGTLSYEQYF
D gene: NA
clone size: few
V gene: TRBV7-9
J gene: TRBJ2-7

CDR3 DNA: TGTGCCAGCAGCTTCCGCGGGGGTAACTATGGCTACACCTTC
CDR3 protein: CASSFRGGNYGYTF
D gene: NA
clone size: many
V gene: TRBV28
J gene: TRBJ1-2

CDR3 DNA: TGCGCCAGCAGCTCTGGCCGCGGGGACACCGGGGAGCTGTTTTTT
CDR3 protein: CASSSGRGDTGELFF
D gene: NA
clone size: few
V gene: TRBV5-1
J gene: TRBJ2-2

CDR3 DNA: TGTGCCACCCTCAAGCCAGGGGGGATGAGCACTGAAGCTTTCTTT
CDR3 protein: CATLKPGGMSTEAFF
D gene: TRBD1
clone size: many
V gene: TRBV19
J gene: TRBJ1-1

CDR3 DNA: TGTGCCAGCTGCCCGCCGGGGTTCGGAGAGACCCAGTACTTC
CDR3 protein: CASCPPGFGETQYF
D gene: NA
clone size: NA
V gene: TRBV7-7
J gene: TRBJ2-5